This TCR beta chain was retrieved from a study of blood T cell repertoires in COVID-19. Across the study: Donors in the United States, Italy and Spain gave samples during acute or convalescent COVID-19. The analysed material was cDNA or gDNA that came from T cells, B-cell-depleted T cells, or PBMCs.

Authors' processing steps: Amplification with reference gene primers provided the estimates of nucleated cell counts. The data were produced by immunoSEQ multiplex PCR, yet TCRdb's version contains in-frame clones alone and is incomplete. V and J calls and clone size are given by that table; D and trimming were obtained from the DNA. This table holds some 200,000 clones, about nine tenths found once. CDR3 size: 15 residues. Germline V gives CDR1 MDHEN, CDR2 SYDVKM. Losses at the gene ends were 3 bases for V and 5 bases for J; bases not matched to a gene: 6. The sequenced sample consisted of peripheral blood. The V call is TRBV28, the J call TRBJ1-1, with 10 bases matching TRBD1. The sequence derives from a woman in her seventies with acute or convalescent COVID-19. CDR3 in DNA: TGTGCCAGCAGTTTCCCGGGACAGGGGTGGACTGAAGCTTTCTTT. Residues: CASSFPGQGWTEAFF. The whole variable domain, filled in from reference TRBV28 and TRBJ1-1, reads DVKVTQSSRYLVKRTGEKVFLECVQDMDHENMFWYRQDPGLGLRLIYFSYDVKMKEKGDIPEGYSVSREKKERFSLILESASTNQTSMYLCASSFPGQGWTEAFFGQGTRLTVV.